The 23 T cell receptor beta chains below come from one sample, sequenced in a study of PD-1 blockade in classical Hodgkin lymphoma. The assay was immunoSEQ multiplex PCR, and TCRdb's table has in-frame clones only and misses some. The data contain over 50,000 clones, 87% of them seen just once; the ten biggest clones take up more than 8%. Documented time point: cycle 4 day 1 (C4D1), after more than five weeks of nivolumab. Every patient had relapsed following autologous stem cell transplantation, and cohorts differed in brentuximab vedotin exposure. The sample in question was peripheral blood mononuclear cells (PBMCs), obtained before the fourth cycle of nivolumab. The receptors originated from a human donor with classical Hodgkin lymphoma.

The chain combines TRBV10-2 with TRBJ1-5; D unclear. The V end lost 2 bases, the J end lost 3 bases, and 11 bases lay between the germline ends. The germline V gene encodes CDR1 WSHSY and CDR2 SAAADI. This CDR3 has 15 amino acids. DNA for the CDR3: TGCGCCAGCAGTGAGGGCTGGGGTAACAATCAGCCCCAGCATTTT. The encoded protein is CASSEGWGNNQPQHF.

In its sample, this clone was seen a few times. This chain joins TRBV6-5 and TRBJ2-7; a weak D match, TRBD1 (6 bases). The germline V gene has CDR1 MNHEY and CDR2 SVGAGI. The CDR3 loop spans 14 amino acids. The germline V and J ends were trimmed by 4 bases and 4 bases, with 14 bases remaining between them. Here the CDR3 reads CASSSAGEGYEQYF. The CDR3 region has the DNA TGTGCCAGCAGTTCGGCAGGGGAAGGGTACGAGCAGTACTTC.

The table lists this clone with a count of one. This rearrangement joins TRBV19 to TRBJ1-1; D is unresolved. Per the germline V gene, CDR1 is LNHDA and CDR2 is SQIVND (reference sequence). The CDR3 runs 16 residues. Trimming took off 7 bases at V and 6 bases at J, with 24 bases between the two ends. The CDR3 loop reads CASNHPTYGDVAEAFF. Written as DNA, the CDR3 is TGTGCCAGTAATCACCCCACGTACGGGGATGTGGCTGAAGCTTTCTTT.

In the case of this clone: The same CDR3 can be traced to other DNA sequences in this sample. The chain links TRBV20-1 to TRBJ2-5; no clear D gene. The ends were cut back, 6 bases at V and 2 bases at J, with 4 bases in the middle. The germline CDR1 and CDR2 sequences are DFQATT and SNEGSKA (reference sequence). CDR3 length equals 10 residues. CDR3 protein: CSASQETQYF. The DNA of the CDR3 is TGCAGTGCGTCTCAAGAGACCCAGTACTTC.

The CDR3 DNA sequence: TGTGCCAGCAGCTTCACCAGGGCCACTGAAGCTTTCTTT. It specifies CASSFTRATEAFF. The gene calls are TRBV5-5 and TRBJ1-1; D is possibly TRBD1 (5 bases). CDR1 and CDR2 (germline): SGHKS, YYEKEE (reference sequence). V was pared by 2 bases and J by 4 bases, with 9 bases between. The CDR3 length is 13 residues.

This chain uses TRBV28 with TRBJ1-2, with 7 bases fitting TRBD1. V lost 5 bases to trimming and J lost 4 bases; unmatched junction nucleotides: 13. CDR1 is MDHEN and CDR2 is SYDVKM in the germline V gene. CDR3 length: 16 amino acids. The CDR3 spells CASSLGVFRDSYGYTF. For the CDR3, the DNA is TGTGCCAGCAGTCTCGGGGTCTTCCGGGACAGCTATGGCTACACCTTC.

This chain links TRBV27 with TRBJ2-2; 8 bases agree with TRBD1. Trimming cost V 6 bases and J 4 bases; bases outside gene matches: 7. The CDR3 covers 15 residues. Germline CDR1 reads MNHEY; CDR2 reads SMNVEV (reference sequence). The CDR3: CASREGQGITGELFF. As DNA, the CDR3 is TGTGCCAGCAGAGAAGGACAGGGCATCACCGGGGAGCTGTTTTTT.

The CDR3 here is CASSLGGGNTEAFF. The CDR3 nucleotides read TGTGCCAGCAGCTTAGGAGGAGGGAACACTGAAGCTTTCTTT. The V call is TRBV13, the J call TRBJ1-1; D not certain. V was shortened by 0 bases and J by 1 base, with 6 bases between the two germline ends. Germline values: CDR1 PRHDT, CDR2 FYEKMQ (reference sequence). The CDR3 length is 14 residues.

The chain carries TRBV6-1 and TRBJ2-5; 7 nucleotides agree with TRBD1. CDR3 size: 14 residues. Germline loops: CDR1 MNHNS, CDR2 SASEGT. V lost 8 bases and J lost 4; bases outside the gene matches: 10. CDR3 nucleotides: TGTGCCAGCGGGCGACAGGGCCCGGGAGAGACCCAGTACTTC. This translates into CASGRQGPGETQYF.

The V and J genes are TRBV5-1 and TRBJ2-3, with a weak D call TRBD1 (6 bases). Per germline, CDR1 SGHRS and CDR2 YFSETQ. The CDR3 spans 14 residues. Trimming took 3 bases from V and 2 from J, leaving 10 bases between them. The CDR3 DNA sequence: TGCGCCAGCAGCTGGGACACCTCCACAGATACGCAGTATTTT. Its protein product is CASSWDTSTDTQYF. Full variable domain (missing parts from reference TRBV5-1 and TRBJ2-3): KAGVTQTPRYLIKTRGQQVTLSCSPISGHRSVSWYQQTPGQGLQFLFEYFSETQRNKGNFPGRFSGRQFSNSRSEMNVSTLELGDSALYLCASSWDTSTDTQYFGPGTRLTVL.

The chain employs TRBV5-1 and TRBJ2-4; D gene unclear. Germline V gene lookup returns CDR1 SGHRS and CDR2 YFSETQ. V was clipped by 2 bases and J by 5 bases, with 17 bases between them. This CDR3 contains 16 residues. The DNA for the CDR3 is TGCGCCAGCAGCTTAAGCCCCTCCCCCGCAGAAAACATTCAGTACTTC. Its translation is CASSLSPSPAENIQYF.

CDR3 protein: CASSDRALQETQYF. DNA of the CDR3: TGTGCCAGCAGCGACAGGGCCCTCCAAGAGACCCAGTACTTC. The chain has TRBV7-9 and TRBJ2-5, with TRBD1 matching over 7 bases. Unmatched junction bases numbered 4, after V lost 5 bases and J lost 1 base. Germline loops: CDR1 SEHNR, CDR2 FQNEAQ (reference sequence). The CDR3 runs to 14 residues.

The chain uses TRBV5-4 and TRBJ1-1; D is uncertain. Germline values: CDR1 SGHNT, CDR2 YYREEE (reference sequence). CDR3 size: 12 residues. V dropped 3 bases and J dropped 2 bases, with 5 bases sitting between them. The CDR3 region has the DNA TGTGCCAGCAGCTCGGCTAACACTGAAGCTTTCTTT. It encodes CASSSANTEAFF.

This sequence joins TRBV30 and TRBJ2-2; D gene uncertain. V was shortened by 0 bases and J by 3 bases, with 5 bases between the two germline ends. This CDR3 comprises 13 residues. Germline CDR1 and CDR2: GTSNPN and SVGIG (reference sequence). The chain's CDR3 is CAWSVSDTGELFF. In DNA, the CDR3 is TGTGCCTGGAGTGTCTCCGACACCGGGGAGCTGTTTTTT.

This clone appeared a single time. The chain recombines TRBV6-5 with TRBJ2-7, with 7 bases identical to TRBD2. Germline V gene lookup returns CDR1 MNHEY and CDR2 SVGAGI. This CDR3 region has 15 residues. V trimming: 7 bases; J trimming: 1 base; junction bases outside the gene matches: 10. CDR3 DNA: TGTGCCAGCACGCGATCCGGGGGGTTGTCCTACGAGCAGTACTTC. Protein: CASTRSGGLSYEQYF.

The chain couples TRBV5-6 to TRBJ1-1; the D is unclear. V gave up 2 bases and J gave up 0 bases, with 8 bases separating them. The CDR3 spans 14 residues. Germline loops: CDR1 SGHDT, CDR2 YYEEEE. The CDR3 region has the DNA TGTGCCAGCAGCTTTTTCCAGTTGAACACTGAAGCTTTCTTT. Protein: CASSFFQLNTEAFF.

The rearrangement uses TRBV7-9 and TRBJ2-3, with D possibly TRBD2 on 7 matching bases. Germline V gene sequence: CDR1 SEHNR, CDR2 FQNEAQ (reference sequence). This CDR3 spans 16 amino acids. Trimming took off 1 base at V and 3 bases at J, with 14 bases between the two ends. CDR3 loop: CASSLGGGGQTDTQYF. The DNA for the CDR3 is TGTGCCAGCAGCTTAGGTGGCGGGGGCCAGACAGATACGCAGTATTTT. Full variable domain (remainder filled in from reference TRBV7-9 and TRBJ2-3): DTGVSQNPRHKITKRGQNVTFRCDPISEHNRLYWYRQTLGQGPEFLTYFQNEAQLEKSRLLSDRFSAERPKGSFSTLEIQRTEQGDSAMYLCASSLGGGGQTDTQYFGPGTRLTVL.

The chain carries TRBV5-1 and TRBJ2-7, with D hard to call. The V gene lost 4 bases and the J gene lost 6 bases, with 17 bases spanning the gap. The CDR3 covers 14 residues. Germline CDR1 SGHRS, CDR2 YFSETQ. The CDR3 sequence: CASSEHAPIGEQYF. The CDR3, as DNA: TGCGCCAGCAGCGAACACGCGCCAATAGGCGAGCAGTACTTC.

The V call is TRBV5-1, the J call TRBJ2-5, with D tentatively TRBD1 (6 bases). Germline assignment: CDR1 SGHRS and CDR2 YFSETQ. V lost 2 bases and J lost 1, with 9 bases in between. The length of the CDR3 is 14 residues. The CDR3 nucleotides read TGCGCCAGCAGCTTCGGGACACTCCAAGAGACCCAGTACTTC. It yields the protein CASSFGTLQETQYF.

CDR3 sequence: CASSPQGIGYTF. CDR3 nucleotide sequence: TGTGCCAGCAGTCCGCAGGGGATAGGCTACACCTTC. This rearrangement joins TRBV6-6 to TRBJ1-2; D is perhaps TRBD1 (6 bases). This CDR3 spans 12 amino acids. Germline CDR1 reads MNHNY; CDR2 reads SVGAGI (reference sequence). Trimming shortened V by 5 bases and J by 8 bases, and 12 bases separated the two germline ends.

CDR3 amino acids: CAWSGDTGDPPLHF. CDR3 in DNA: TGTGCCTGGAGTGGGGACACGGGCGATCCACCCCTCCACTTT. The V and J genes are TRBV30 and TRBJ1-6, with D possibly being TRBD1 (6 bases). From germline, CDR1 is GTSNPN and CDR2 SVGIG (reference sequence). V was shortened by 1 base and J by 11 bases, with 15 bases between the two germline ends. CDR3 length: 14 amino acids.

The chain recombines TRBV5-1 with TRBJ1-5; 9 bases match TRBD1. The J segment lost 2 bases and the V segment lost 0 bases, leaving 9 bases of the junction unmatched. Germline CDR1 SGHRS, CDR2 YFSETQ. The CDR3 contains 18 residues. The CDR3 DNA reads as TGCGCCAGCAGCTTGGGGACAGGGGAGGCTTGGGGCAATCAGCCCCAGCATTTT. Protein: CASSLGTGEAWGNQPQHF. The full variable domain, completed using reference TRBV5-1 and TRBJ1-5, is KAGVTQTPRYLIKTRGQQVTLSCSPISGHRSVSWYQQTPGQGLQFLFEYFSETQRNKGNFPGRFSGRQFSNSRSEMNVSTLELGDSALYLCASSLGTGEAWGNQPQHFGDGTRLSIL.

The V and J genes are TRBV5-1 and TRBJ2-3, with 13 bases lining up with TRBD2. V shed 0 bases, J shed 5 bases, and the junction held 3 bases outside the gene matches. The CDR3 consists of 16 residues. Looked up from germline, CDR1 is SGHRS and CDR2 is YFSETQ. The CDR3 loop is CASSLGLAGGLDTQYF. CDR3 nucleotides: TGCGCCAGCAGCTTGGGACTAGCGGGGGGCCTAGATACGCAGTATTTT.